The next 14 T cell receptor beta chains were all read from a single sample in a study of blood T cells in healthy people across ages. A second PCR, run for about 7 to 11 cycles, used a sample-barcoded 5' primer plus a J-beta primer mix. Each CDR3 protein gets one entry after TCRdb re-called the 5' RACE reads with MiXCR. The sample has over 950,000 distinct CDR3 sequences, about 53% seen once. Sequencing was carried out using blood. All receptors come from a woman in her sixties or seventies in good health.

The chain recombines TRBV12-3 or TRBV12-4 with TRBJ2-5; D unclear. The CDR3 has 12 amino acids. Trimming shortened V by 6 bases and J by 11 bases, and 16 bases separated the two germline ends. The chain's CDR3 is CASSPYVNEQYF. In DNA, the CDR3 is TGTGCCAGCAGCCCCTACGTCAATGAGCAGTACTTC.

Of note for this clonotype: A much bigger clone sits one base away, suggesting this may be a read error. The rearrangement joins TRBV6-1 to TRBJ2-1, with 11 positions matching TRBD2. CDR1 is MNHNS and CDR2 is SASEGT in the germline V gene. The CDR3 loop spans 16 amino acids. CDR3 DNA sequence: TGTGCCGGCAGTGGTCCGACTAGCGGGGCCTACAATGAGCAGTTCTTC. Translated: CAGSGPTSGAYNEQFF.

On this clonotype: The junction departs from the called germline gene at one end, perhaps through a read error. The chain recombines TRBV3-1 with TRBJ2-5; D gene uncertain. Germline assignment: CDR1 LGHDT and CDR2 YNNKEL (reference sequence). The CDR3 runs 13 residues. The CDR3 spells CASSQKAQETRYF. The CDR3 coding sequence is TGTGCCAGCAGCCAGAAGGCCCAAGAGACCCGGTACTTC.

This clonotype was recorded once. The J gene is TRBJ1-5, the V gene TRBV7-2; possibly TRBD1 for D (5 bases). CDR3 size: 16 residues. The germline gives CDR1 SGHTA, CDR2 FQGNSA. Trimming left V 5 bases short and J 0 bases short, with 14 bases between. The CDR3 coding sequence is TGTGCCAGCAGCCCATCGACAGCACATAGCAATCAGCCCCAGCATTTT. As protein: CASSPSTAHSNQPQHF.

The rearrangement uses TRBV20-1 and TRBJ2-7; 11 positions agree with TRBD2. The end of the DNA aligns better with TRBJ2-5, so the J call may be wrong. Germline lookup yields CDR1 DFQATT and CDR2 SNEGSKA (reference sequence). The CDR3 loop spans 18 amino acids. In DNA form, the CDR3 reads TGCAGTGCTAGCCGGAGACGCTTACTAGCGGGAGTGGGGGAGACCCAGTACTTC. This gives the protein CSASRRRLLAGVGETQYF.

The chain joins TRBV20-1 to TRBJ2-2, with D tentatively TRBD2 (7 bases). The V gene's germline CDR1 is DFQATT and CDR2 SNEGSKA (reference sequence). The V gene lost 5 bases and the J gene lost 9 bases, with 22 bases spanning the gap. The CDR3 consists of 15 residues. The CDR3 nucleotides are TGCAGTGCTCGCCCGGGCGGAGGGGGGGACCGGGAGCTGTTTTTT. This gives the protein CSARPGGGGDRELFF.

The V gene is TRBV10-3, the J gene TRBJ2-7; D is perhaps TRBD2 (6 bases). Germline CDR1 is ENHRY and CDR2 is SYGVKD. This CDR3 contains 15 residues. V gave up 2 bases and J gave up 5 bases, with 16 bases separating them. The CDR3 DNA reads TGTGCCATCAGTGAGCCGAGGAGGGCTAGCGACGAGCAGTACTTC. Protein product: CAISEPRRASDEQYF.

The rearrangement joins TRBV5-1 to TRBJ1-4; unclear D gene. V lost 0 bases to trimming and J lost 4 bases, with 7 bases between them. Germline assignment: CDR1 SGHRS and CDR2 YFSETQ. The CDR3 has 14 amino acids. This chain's CDR3 is CASSLAVFNEKLFF. In DNA, the CDR3 is TGCGCCAGCAGCTTGGCAGTTTTTAATGAAAAACTGTTTTTT.

J is TRBJ1-5 and V is TRBV28, with TRBD1 matching 7 bases. V gave up 5 bases and J gave up 0 bases; unmatched junction bases: 7. There are 16 residues in the CDR3. The germline gives CDR1 MDHEN, CDR2 SYDVKM. In DNA, the CDR3 is TGTGCCAGCAGTCCCAGGGGGACGGTTAGCAATCAGCCCCAGCATTTT. Its protein product is CASSPRGTVSNQPQHF. Using reference TRBV28 and TRBJ1-5 for the parts outside the CDR3, the full variable domain is DVKVTQSSRYLVKRTGEKVFLECVQDMDHENMFWYRQDPGLGLRLIYFSYDVKMKEKGDIPEGYSVSREKKERFSLILESASTNQTSMYLCASSPRGTVSNQPQHFGDGTRLSIL.

V is TRBV6-6 and J is TRBJ2-1; the D gene is possibly TRBD1 (5 bases). Germline CDR1 is MNHNY and CDR2 is SVGAGI (reference sequence). V gave up 7 bases and J gave up 9 bases, with 13 bases separating them. The CDR3 runs to 12 residues. The CDR3 sequence: CASIDQGSEQFF. In DNA, the CDR3 is TGTGCCAGCATTGACCAGGGATCTGAGCAGTTCTTC.

This sequence joins TRBV7-2 and TRBJ2-5; TRBD2 aligns across 8 bases. This CDR3 comprises 16 residues. The V and J ends lost 3 bases and 5 bases, in that order; junction bases with no gene match: 11. Germline V gives CDR1 SGHTA, CDR2 FQGNSA. The CDR3 region has the DNA TGTGCCAGCAGCTTTATCGGGAGGGGGACCTGGGAGACCCAGTACTTC. This sequence encodes CASSFIGRGTWETQYF.

The chain links TRBV7-9 to TRBJ1-2; 10 bases map to TRBD1. The V gene end was trimmed by 4 bases and the J gene end by 4 bases; junction bases not matched to a gene: 6. The CDR3 extends over 15 amino acids. Germline values: CDR1 SEHNR, CDR2 FQNEAQ (reference sequence). The CDR3 DNA is TGTGCCAGCAGCTATGGGACAGGGGAAACCTATGGCTACACCTTC. Amino acid sequence: CASSYGTGETYGYTF.

The J gene is TRBJ2-1, the V gene TRBV30; TRBD2 might be the D (5 bases). The germline V and J ends were trimmed by 5 bases and 4 bases, with 15 bases remaining between them. Looked up from germline, CDR1 is GTSNPN and CDR2 is SVGIG (reference sequence). This CDR3 region has 14 residues. The CDR3 nucleotides read TGTGCCTGGCAACCGGGGAGTCGGTACAATGAGCAGTTCTTC. This codes for CAWQPGSRYNEQFF.

The chain uses TRBV20-1 and TRBJ2-1; 8 bases are a match to TRBD1. Germline V gives CDR1 DFQATT, CDR2 SNEGSKA (reference sequence). There are 15 residues in the CDR3. V shed 5 bases, J shed 6 bases, and the junction held 12 bases outside the gene matches. CDR3 loop: CSAQGTDRAINEQFF. In DNA form, the CDR3 reads TGCAGTGCTCAAGGGACGGACAGGGCCATCAATGAGCAGTTCTTC.